One sample yielded the 26 T cell receptor beta chains listed below, sequenced in a study of T cell responses to AZD1222 COVID-19 vaccine. Generated by immunoSEQ multiplex PCR, the TCRdb table keeps only in-frame clones and is missing some. Found here are around 150,000 clones, roughly 92% of them singletons; the top ten hold 1.1% to 1.5%. The source was peripheral blood, collected on day 0 of AZD1222 vaccination. These receptors all stem from an adult in good health.

This chain connects TRBV5-1 to TRBJ2-7, with 10 bases that match TRBD1. The CDR3 spans 14 residues. Germline-derived CDR1 and CDR2 are SGHRS and YFSETQ. The J segment lost 10 bases and the V segment lost 0 bases, leaving 7 bases of the junction unmatched. This chain's CDR3 is CASSLAVGQGKQYF. The CDR3 nucleotides read TGCGCCAGCAGCTTGGCCGTGGGACAGGGGAAACAGTACTTC.

This chain uses TRBV2 with TRBJ2-2; tentatively, D is TRBD2 (6 bases). Trimming removed 6 bases at V and 2 bases at J, with 10 bases between. There are 14 residues in the CDR3. Germline CDR1 SNHLY, CDR2 FYNNEI. The CDR3 region has the DNA TGTGCCAGCAGCGGGGGACCAAACACCGGGGAGCTGTTTTTT. Protein: CASSGGPNTGELFF.

V usage is TRBV24-1 and J usage is TRBJ2-5, with TRBD1 identical over 8 bases. The CDR3 consists of 16 residues. J gave up 4 bases and V 4 bases, and 10 bases lay outside the gene matches. CDR1 and CDR2 from the germline V gene are KGHDR and SFDVKD. CDR3 DNA sequence: TGTGCCACCAGTGACCTTGACAGGGGCGGTGTAGAGACCCAGTACTTC. Translated: CATSDLDRGGVETQYF.

This chain uses TRBV6-4 with TRBJ1-1, with D uncertain. The CDR3 consists of 13 residues. Trimming stripped 4 bases from V and 1 base from J, with 7 bases between. Germline-derived CDR1 and CDR2 are MRHNA and SNTAGT. CDR3 loop: CASSAGRNTEAFF. DNA of the CDR3: TGTGCCAGCAGTGCGGGCAGGAACACTGAAGCTTTCTTT.

The J gene is TRBJ1-3, the V gene TRBV28; tentative D call: TRBD1 (6 bases). Germline V CDR1 and CDR2: MDHEN, SYDVKM. The CDR3 totals 17 residues. The V end lost 5 bases, the J end lost 4 bases, and 21 bases lay between the germline ends. As DNA, the CDR3 is TGTGCCAGCAGTCGACAATGGTGGGGGGCGGGAGGAAACACCATATATTTT. It is translated as CASSRQWWGAGGNTIYF.

This rearrangement joins TRBV6-5 to TRBJ1-2; 7 bases match TRBD1. V lost 6 bases and J lost 2; bases outside the gene matches: 3. CDR3 length: 13 residues. The germline gives CDR1 MNHEY, CDR2 SVGAGI. The CDR3 DNA reads TGTGCCAGCAGCCCGACAGGGAACTATGGCTACACCTTC. As protein: CASSPTGNYGYTF.

The V gene is TRBV7-9, the J gene TRBJ1-3, with D maybe TRBD1 (5 bases). The V gene's germline CDR1 is SEHNR and CDR2 FQNEAQ (reference sequence). The V and J ends lost 4 bases and 3 bases respectively, with 16 bases between them. CDR3 length: 16 amino acids. CDR3 in amino acids: CASSSGWGSGGNTIYF. DNA of the CDR3: TGTGCCAGCAGCTCTGGGTGGGGGTCCGGTGGAAACACCATATATTTT.

J is TRBJ1-4 and V is TRBV5-6; D remains unclear. CDR1 is SGHDT, CDR2 YYEEEE, per germline. This CDR3 spans 16 amino acids. Trimming pared 4 bases from V and 5 bases from J, leaving 18 bases between. CDR3 nucleotide sequence: TGTGCCAGCAGCCCCGGCCCTTTATGGACGAATGAAAAACTGTTTTTT. Translation: CASSPGPLWTNEKLFF.

This chain joins TRBV1 and TRBJ2-5; TRBD2 is the table's D call, not checked against the DNA. TRBV1 is noted as a pseudogene. This CDR3 contains 20 residues. The CDR3 is CTRGSVRGTSGVPFQETQYF. CDR3 nucleotide sequence: TGCACCAGAGGATCAGTTCGTGGGACTAGCGGGGTACCTTTTCAAGAGACCCAGTACTTC.

The chain uses TRBV7-2 and TRBJ1-1; a weak D match, TRBD1 (5 bases). The CDR3 covers 15 residues. Germline lookup yields CDR1 SGHTA and CDR2 FQGNSA. Trimming pared 1 base from V and 4 bases from J, leaving 13 bases between. CDR3 sequence (DNA): TGTGCCAGCAGCTTAGGAGGGGCGCAGGTCACTGAAGCTTTCTTT. Encoded protein: CASSLGGAQVTEAFF.

The chain carries TRBV23-1 and TRBJ2-1; 9 bases align to TRBD1. TRBV23-1 is an ORF, and what it does is uncertain. This CDR3 spans 17 amino acids. V trimming: 4 bases; J trimming: 3 bases; junction bases outside the gene matches: 10. CDR3 region: CASSPPAGTGSYNEQFF. The CDR3 region has the DNA TGCGCCAGCAGTCCCCCTGCCGGGACAGGGAGCTACAATGAGCAGTTCTTC.

V gene TRBV29-1 combines with J gene TRBJ2-7; TRBD1 is a possible D gene (5 bases). The length of the CDR3 is 11 residues. Germline lookup yields CDR1 SQVTM and CDR2 ANQGSEA. The germline V and J ends were trimmed by 6 bases and 9 bases, with 15 bases remaining between them. The CDR3 sequence: CSVGGQLGQYF. CDR3 DNA sequence: TGCAGCGTAGGCGGACAATTGGGGCAGTACTTC.

This chain's CDR3 is CASSLGGLLTDTQYF. The CDR3 DNA follows: TGCGCCAGCAGCTTGGGAGGCCTTCTCACAGATACGCAGTATTTT. The V and J genes are TRBV5-1 and TRBJ2-3; D gene unclear. CDR1 SGHRS and CDR2 YFSETQ come from the germline V gene. The CDR3 consists of 15 residues. The V end was cut by 0 bases, the J end by 2 bases, with 10 bases between.

The chain joins TRBV6-2 or TRBV6-3 to TRBJ1-1; D perhaps matches TRBD1 (5 bases). Germline CDR1 MNHEY, CDR2 SVGEGT. The CDR3 extends over 12 amino acids. V was trimmed by 3 bases and J by 11 bases, leaving 13 bases between them. The CDR3 is CASSYLGVTAFF. CDR3 nucleotides: TGTGCCAGCAGTTATTTAGGGGTTACGGCTTTCTTT.

The chain couples TRBV6-5 to TRBJ1-3; tentative D call: TRBD1 (6 bases). The CDR3 length is 15 residues. Trimming stripped 7 bases from V and 2 bases from J, with 15 bases between. Per the germline V gene, CDR1 is MNHEY and CDR2 is SVGAGI. The CDR3 DNA reads as TGTGCCAGCACCAGGGGATTTTCCCCTGGAAACACCATATATTTT. Translated, it gives CASTRGFSPGNTIYF.

J is TRBJ1-3 and V is TRBV7-8, with D perhaps matching TRBD1 (6 bases). Germline values: CDR1 SGHVS, CDR2 FQNEAQ. Deletions cut 0 bases from V and 3 bases from J, with 9 bases between. The CDR3 length is 15 residues. The CDR3 nucleotides read TGTGCCAGCAGCTTAGCTGGACAGTTTGGAAACACCATATATTTT. Its translation is CASSLAGQFGNTIYF.

This chain uses TRBV19 with TRBJ1-5; tentatively, D is TRBD1 (5 bases). V was cut by 6 bases and J by 7 bases, with 19 bases left in between. This CDR3 is built from 15 residues. CDR1 and CDR2 (germline): LNHDA, SQIVND (reference sequence). This chain's CDR3 is CASRPQTAGGQPQHF. CDR3 in DNA: TGTGCCAGTAGGCCTCAGACAGCTGGAGGGCAGCCCCAGCATTTT.

This clone was detected once. The chain couples TRBV5-4 to TRBJ1-3; D not certain. CDR3 length: 12 amino acids. Trimming stripped 2 bases from V and 4 bases from J, with 4 bases between. Germline V CDR1 and CDR2: SGHNT, YYREEE (reference sequence). Here the CDR3 DNA reads TGTGCCAGCAGCTTACCCGGAAACACCATATATTTT. Amino acid sequence: CASSLPGNTIYF.

The genes are TRBV7-2 and TRBJ1-1; D remains unclear. Germline values: CDR1 SGHTA, CDR2 FQGNSA. V was clipped by 1 base and J by 1 base, with 4 bases between them. The CDR3 sequence is 13 residues long. CDR3 nucleotide sequence: TGTGCCAGCAGCTTAGGCAGGAACACTGAAGCTTTCTTT. The encoded protein is CASSLGRNTEAFF. Full variable domain (rest looked up from reference TRBV7-2 and TRBJ1-1): GAGVSQSPSNKVTEKGKDVELRCDPISGHTALYWYRQSLGQGLEFLIYFQGNSAPDKSGLPSDRFSAERTGGSVSTLTIQRTQQEDSAVYLCASSLGRNTEAFFGQGTRLTVV.

This chain uses TRBV7-9 with TRBJ2-7; 8 positions match TRBD2. Trimming took 3 bases from V and 3 from J; bases not matched to a gene: 1. In germline, CDR1 is SEHNR, CDR2 FQNEAQ (reference sequence). The CDR3 has 13 amino acids. The CDR3 protein is CASSFGGVYEQYF. CDR3 bases: TGTGCCAGCAGCTTCGGGGGGGTCTACGAGCAGTACTTC.

This chain uses TRBV29-1 with TRBJ1-3; no firm D call. V lost 3 bases, J lost 2 bases, and 5 bases lay in between. CDR1 and CDR2 from the germline V gene are SQVTM and ANQGSEA. CDR3 length: 12 residues. The CDR3 DNA reads as TGCAGCGTTGAGGATCCTGGAAACACCATATATTTT. Translation gives CSVEDPGNTIYF.

The rearrangement links TRBV6-6 to TRBJ1-2, with TRBD1 identical over 9 bases. The germline CDR1 and CDR2 sequences are MNHNY and SVGAGI (reference sequence). The V gene end was trimmed by 5 bases and the J gene end by 6 bases; junction bases not matched to a gene: 13. The CDR3 is made up of 16 amino acids. This CDR3 reads CASSPSGTGILDGYTF. The CDR3 region has the DNA TGTGCCAGCAGTCCCTCCGGGACAGGGATTTTGGATGGCTACACCTTC.

This clone has a single count. This chain connects TRBV14 to TRBJ1-4; TRBD1 aligns across 8 bases. With 4 bases clipped from V and 8 bases from J, the junction kept 15 bases outside the gene matches. From germline, CDR1 is SGHDN and CDR2 FVKESK. The CDR3 covers 17 residues. In DNA, the CDR3 is TGTGCCAGCAGCCCAAACAGGGCGCGGGACAGGCGGGAAAAACTGTTTTTT. This sequence encodes CASSPNRARDRREKLFF. Based on the CDR3 plus reference TRBV14 and TRBJ1-4, the full variable domain is EAGVTQFPSHSVIEKGQTVTLRCDPISGHDNLYWYRRVMGKEIKFLLHFVKESKQDESGMPNNRFLAERTGGTYSTLKVQPAELEDSGVYFCASSPNRARDRREKLFFGSGTQLSVL.

V and J are TRBV29-1 and TRBJ1-1; 7 bases fit TRBD1. V lost 5 bases and J lost 2; bases outside the gene matches: 5. The CDR3 has 13 residues. In germline, CDR1 is SQVTM, CDR2 ANQGSEA. The chain's CDR3 is CSVSRDRNTEAFF. The CDR3 region has the DNA TGCAGCGTTTCCCGGGACAGAAACACTGAAGCTTTCTTT.

The chain combines TRBV5-1 with TRBJ2-6; weak D call: TRBD1 (6 bases). The germline CDR1 and CDR2 sequences are SGHRS and YFSETQ. Trimming removed 0 bases at V and 0 bases at J, with 13 bases between. The CDR3 is 18 amino acids. CDR3 in amino acids: CASSLVGQGSSGANVLTF. Written as DNA, the CDR3 is TGCGCCAGCAGCTTGGTAGGGCAGGGGAGCTCTGGGGCCAACGTCCTGACTTTC.

V gene TRBV2 combines with J gene TRBJ2-5; D uncertain. V lost 6 bases, J lost 0 bases, and 8 bases lay in between. Germline assignment: CDR1 SNHLY and CDR2 FYNNEI. This CDR3 region has 13 residues. The CDR3 DNA reads TGTGCCAGCAGCAAAAACTACCAAGAGACCCAGTACTTC. This codes for CASSKNYQETQYF.